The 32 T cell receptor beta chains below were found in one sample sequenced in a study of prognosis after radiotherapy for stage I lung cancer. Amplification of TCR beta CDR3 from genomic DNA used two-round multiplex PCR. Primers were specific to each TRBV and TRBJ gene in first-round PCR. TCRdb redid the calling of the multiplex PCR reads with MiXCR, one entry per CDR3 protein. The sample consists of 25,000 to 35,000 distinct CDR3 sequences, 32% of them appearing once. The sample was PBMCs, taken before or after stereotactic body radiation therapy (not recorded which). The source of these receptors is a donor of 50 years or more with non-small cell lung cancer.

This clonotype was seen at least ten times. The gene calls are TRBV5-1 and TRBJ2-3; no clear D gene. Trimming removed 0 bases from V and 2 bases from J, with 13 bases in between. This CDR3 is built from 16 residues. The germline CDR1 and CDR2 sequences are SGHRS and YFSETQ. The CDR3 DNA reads TGCGCCAGCAGCTTGGGGTACCCCGGAATCACAGATACGCAGTATTTT. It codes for CASSLGYPGITDTQYF.

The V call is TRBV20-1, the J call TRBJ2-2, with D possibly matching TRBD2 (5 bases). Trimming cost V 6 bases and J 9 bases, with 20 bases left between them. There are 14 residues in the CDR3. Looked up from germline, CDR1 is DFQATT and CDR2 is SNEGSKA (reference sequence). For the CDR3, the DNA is TGCAGTGCAGCGGTACAGCCGAACACTTGGGAGCTGTTTTTT. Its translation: CSAAVQPNTWELFF.

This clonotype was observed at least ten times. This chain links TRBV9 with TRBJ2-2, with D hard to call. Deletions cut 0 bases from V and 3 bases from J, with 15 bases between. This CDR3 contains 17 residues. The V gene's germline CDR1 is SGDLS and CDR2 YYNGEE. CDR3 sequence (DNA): TGTGCCAGCAGCGTAGACTCCCTCGCAAGTGACACCGGGGAGCTGTTTTTT. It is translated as CASSVDSLASDTGELFF. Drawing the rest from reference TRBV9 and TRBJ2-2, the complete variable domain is DSGVTQTPKHLITATGQRVTLRCSPRSGDLSVYWYQQSLDQGLQFLIQYYNGEERAKGNILERFSAQQFPDLHSELNLSSLELGDSALYFCASSVDSLASDTGELFFGEGSRLTVL.

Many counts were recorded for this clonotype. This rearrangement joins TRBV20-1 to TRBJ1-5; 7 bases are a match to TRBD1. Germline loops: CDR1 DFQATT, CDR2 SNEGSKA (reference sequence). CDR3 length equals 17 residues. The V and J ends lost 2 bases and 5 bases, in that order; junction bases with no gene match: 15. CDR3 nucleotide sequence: TGCAGTGCTAGAACCTCCGAGGGGGCAGGGCCCGATCAGCCCCAGCATTTT. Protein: CSARTSEGAGPDQPQHF.

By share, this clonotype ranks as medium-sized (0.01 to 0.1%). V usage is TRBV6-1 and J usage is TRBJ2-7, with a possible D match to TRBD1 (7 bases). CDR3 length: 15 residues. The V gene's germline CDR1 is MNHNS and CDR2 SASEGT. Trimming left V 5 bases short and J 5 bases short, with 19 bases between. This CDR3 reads CASSRGGGGAHEQYF. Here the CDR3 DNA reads TGTGCCAGCAGTCGGGGTGGAGGGGGCGCGCACGAGCAGTACTTC.

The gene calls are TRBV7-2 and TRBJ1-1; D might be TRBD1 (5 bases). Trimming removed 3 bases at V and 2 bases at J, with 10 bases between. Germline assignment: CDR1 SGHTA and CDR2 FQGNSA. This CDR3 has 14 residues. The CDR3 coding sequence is TGTGCCAGCAGCTTTAGTAGGGGAAACACTGAAGCTTTCTTT. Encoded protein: CASSFSRGNTEAFF.

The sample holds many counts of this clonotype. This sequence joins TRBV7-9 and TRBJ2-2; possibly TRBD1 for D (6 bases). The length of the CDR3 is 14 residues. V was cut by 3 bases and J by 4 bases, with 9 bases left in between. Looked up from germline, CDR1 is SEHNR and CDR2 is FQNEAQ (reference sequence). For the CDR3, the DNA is TGTGCCAGCAGCTTCAGCAGGGGCACCGGGGAGCTGTTTTTT. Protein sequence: CASSFSRGTGELFF.

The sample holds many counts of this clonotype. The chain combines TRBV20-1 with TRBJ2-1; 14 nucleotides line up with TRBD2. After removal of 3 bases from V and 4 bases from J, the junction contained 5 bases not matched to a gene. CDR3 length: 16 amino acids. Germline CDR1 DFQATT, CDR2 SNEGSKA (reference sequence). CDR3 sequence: CSASPGTSGSYNEQFF. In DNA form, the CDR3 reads TGCAGTGCTAGTCCCGGGACTAGCGGGAGTTACAATGAGCAGTTCTTC.

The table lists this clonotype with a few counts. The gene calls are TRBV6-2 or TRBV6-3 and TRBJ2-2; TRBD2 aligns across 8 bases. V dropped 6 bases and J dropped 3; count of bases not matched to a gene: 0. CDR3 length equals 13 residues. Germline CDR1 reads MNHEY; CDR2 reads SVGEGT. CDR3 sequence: CASSGGDTGELFF. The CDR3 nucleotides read TGTGCCAGCAGCGGGGGGGACACCGGGGAGCTGTTTTTT.

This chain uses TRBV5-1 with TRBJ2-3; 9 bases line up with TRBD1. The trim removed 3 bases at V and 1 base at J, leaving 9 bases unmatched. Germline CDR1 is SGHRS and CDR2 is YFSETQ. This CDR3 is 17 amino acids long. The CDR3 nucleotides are TGCGCCAGCAGCTCAGGGACAGGGACTCCAGGCACAGATACGCAGTATTTT. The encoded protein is CASSSGTGTPGTDTQYF. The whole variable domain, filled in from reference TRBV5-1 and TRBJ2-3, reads KAGVTQTPRYLIKTRGQQVTLSCSPISGHRSVSWYQQTPGQGLQFLFEYFSETQRNKGNFPGRFSGRQFSNSRSEMNVSTLELGDSALYLCASSSGTGTPGTDTQYFGPGTRLTVL.

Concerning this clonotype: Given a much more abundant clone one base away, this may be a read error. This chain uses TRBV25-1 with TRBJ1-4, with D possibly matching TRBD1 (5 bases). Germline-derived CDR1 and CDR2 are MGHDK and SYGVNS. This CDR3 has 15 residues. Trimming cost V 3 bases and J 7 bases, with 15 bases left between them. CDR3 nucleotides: TGTGCCAGCAGTGACAGCACTGGACATCTTGAAAAACTGTTTTTT. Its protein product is CASSDSTGHLEKLFF.

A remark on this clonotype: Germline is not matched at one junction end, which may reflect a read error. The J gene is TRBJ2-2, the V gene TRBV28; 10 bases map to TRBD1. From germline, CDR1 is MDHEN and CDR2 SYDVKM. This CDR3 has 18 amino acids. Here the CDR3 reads CASSSPGQGSTNNGELFF. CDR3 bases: TGTGCCAGCAGTTCACCGGGACAGGGGTCCACGAACAACGGGGAGCTGTTTTTT. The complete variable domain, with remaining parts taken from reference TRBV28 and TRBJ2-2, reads DVKVTQSSRYLVKRTGEKVFLECVQDMDHENMFWYRQDPGLGLRLIYFSYDVKMKEKGDIPEGYSVSREKKERFSLILESASTNQTSMYLCASSSPGQGSTNNGELFFGEGSRLTVL.

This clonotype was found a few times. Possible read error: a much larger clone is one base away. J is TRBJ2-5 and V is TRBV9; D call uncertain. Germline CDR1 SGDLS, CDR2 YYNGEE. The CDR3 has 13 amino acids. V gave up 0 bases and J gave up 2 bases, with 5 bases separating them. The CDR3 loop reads CASSVGEQETQYF. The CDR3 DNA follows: TGTGCCAGCAGCGTAGGGGAACAAGAGACCCAGTACTTC.

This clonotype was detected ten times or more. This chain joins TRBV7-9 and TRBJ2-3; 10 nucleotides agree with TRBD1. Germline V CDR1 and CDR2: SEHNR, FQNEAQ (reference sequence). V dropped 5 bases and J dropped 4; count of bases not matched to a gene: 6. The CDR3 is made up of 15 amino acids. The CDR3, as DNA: TGTGCCAGCAGCCCAGGACAGGGGGTAGCAGATACGCAGTATTTT. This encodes CASSPGQGVADTQYF.

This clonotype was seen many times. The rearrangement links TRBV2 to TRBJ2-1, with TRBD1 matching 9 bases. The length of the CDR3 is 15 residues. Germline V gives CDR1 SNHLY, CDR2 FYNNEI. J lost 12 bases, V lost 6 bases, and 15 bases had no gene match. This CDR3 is CASSPGQGWEYGQFF. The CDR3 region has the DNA TGTGCCAGCAGCCCAGGACAGGGGTGGGAATACGGGCAGTTCTTC. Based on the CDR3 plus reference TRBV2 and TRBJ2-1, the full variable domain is EPEVTQTPSHQVTQMGQEVILRCVPISNHLYFYWYRQILGQKVEFLVSFYNNEISEKSEIFDDQFSVERPDGSNFTLKIRSTKLEDSAMYFCASSPGQGWEYGQFFGPGTRLTVL.

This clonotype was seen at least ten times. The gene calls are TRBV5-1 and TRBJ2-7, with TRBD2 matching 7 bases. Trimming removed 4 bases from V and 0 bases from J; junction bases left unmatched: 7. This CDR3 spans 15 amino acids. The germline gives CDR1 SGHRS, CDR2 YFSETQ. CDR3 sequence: CASSPVRGGSYEQYF. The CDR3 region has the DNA TGCGCCAGCAGCCCGGTCCGCGGGGGCTCCTACGAGCAGTACTTC.

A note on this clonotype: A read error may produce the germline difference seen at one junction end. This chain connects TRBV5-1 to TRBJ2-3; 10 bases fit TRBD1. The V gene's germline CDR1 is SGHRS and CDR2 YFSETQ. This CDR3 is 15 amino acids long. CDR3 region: CASSFETGGTDTHYF. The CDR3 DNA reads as TGCGCCAGTAGCTTTGAGACAGGGGGCACAGATACGCATTATTTT.

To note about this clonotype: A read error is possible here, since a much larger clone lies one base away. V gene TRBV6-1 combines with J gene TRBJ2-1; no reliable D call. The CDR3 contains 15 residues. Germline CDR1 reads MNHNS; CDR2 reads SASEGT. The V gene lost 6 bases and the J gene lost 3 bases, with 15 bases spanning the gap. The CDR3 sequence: CASRPYPLSYNEQFF. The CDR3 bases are TGTGCCAGCAGACCCTACCCCCTTAGCTACAATGAGCAGTTCTTC.

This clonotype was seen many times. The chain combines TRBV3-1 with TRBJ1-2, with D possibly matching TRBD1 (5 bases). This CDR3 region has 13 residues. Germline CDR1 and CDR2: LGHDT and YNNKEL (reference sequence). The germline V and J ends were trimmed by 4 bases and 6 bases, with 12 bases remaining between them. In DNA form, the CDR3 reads TGTGCCAGCAGCCTAGCAGGGAAGGATGGCTACACCTTC. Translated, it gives CASSLAGKDGYTF. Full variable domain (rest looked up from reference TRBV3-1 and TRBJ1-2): DTAVSQTPKYLVTQMGNDKSIKCEQNLGHDTMYWYKQDSKKFLKIMFSYNNKELIINETVPNRFSPKSPDKAHLNLHINSLELGDSAVYFCASSLAGKDGYTFGSGTRLTVV.

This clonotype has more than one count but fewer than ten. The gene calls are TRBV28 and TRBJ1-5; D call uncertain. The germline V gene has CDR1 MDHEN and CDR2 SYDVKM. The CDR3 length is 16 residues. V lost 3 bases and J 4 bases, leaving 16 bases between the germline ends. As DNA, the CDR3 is TGTGCCAGCAGTTTTTCAATAGGGCGGCCAAATCAGCCCCAGCATTTT. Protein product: CASSFSIGRPNQPQHF.

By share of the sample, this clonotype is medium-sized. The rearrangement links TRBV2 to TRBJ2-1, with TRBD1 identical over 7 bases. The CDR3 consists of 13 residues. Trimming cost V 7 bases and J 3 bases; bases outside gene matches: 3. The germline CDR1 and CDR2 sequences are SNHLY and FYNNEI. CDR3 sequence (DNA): TGTGCCAGCACTGGGACAGACTACAATGAGCAGTTCTTC. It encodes CASTGTDYNEQFF. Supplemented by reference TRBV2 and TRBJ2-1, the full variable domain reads EPEVTQTPSHQVTQMGQEVILRCVPISNHLYFYWYRQILGQKVEFLVSFYNNEISEKSEIFDDQFSVERPDGSNFTLKIRSTKLEDSAMYFCASTGTDYNEQFFGPGTRLTVL.

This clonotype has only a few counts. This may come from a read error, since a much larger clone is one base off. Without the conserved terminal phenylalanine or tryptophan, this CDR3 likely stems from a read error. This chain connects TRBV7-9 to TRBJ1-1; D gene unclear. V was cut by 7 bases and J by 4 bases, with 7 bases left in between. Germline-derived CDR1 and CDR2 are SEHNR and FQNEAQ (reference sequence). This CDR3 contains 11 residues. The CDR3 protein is CASTDVTEAFL. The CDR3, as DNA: TGTGCCAGCACCGATGTCACTGAAGCTTTCCTT.

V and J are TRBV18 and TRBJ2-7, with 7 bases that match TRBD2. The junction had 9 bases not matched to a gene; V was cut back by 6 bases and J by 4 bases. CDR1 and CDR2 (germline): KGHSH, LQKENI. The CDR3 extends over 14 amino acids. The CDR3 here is CASSPFGGSYEQYF. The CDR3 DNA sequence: TGTGCCAGCTCCCCATTCGGCGGGAGTTACGAGCAGTACTTC. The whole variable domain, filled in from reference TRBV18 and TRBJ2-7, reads NAGVMQNPRHLVRRRGQEARLRCSPMKGHSHVYWYRQLPEEGLKFMVYLQKENIIDESGMPKERFSAEFPKEGPSILRIQQVVRGDSAAYFCASSPFGGSYEQYFGPGTRLTVT.

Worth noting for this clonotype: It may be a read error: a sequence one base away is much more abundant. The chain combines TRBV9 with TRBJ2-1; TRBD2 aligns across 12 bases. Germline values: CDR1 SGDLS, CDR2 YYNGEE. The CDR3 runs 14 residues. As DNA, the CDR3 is TGTGCCAGCAGCGTGGCGACTAGCGGGAGTTCGCAGTCCTTC. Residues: CASSVATSGSSQSF.

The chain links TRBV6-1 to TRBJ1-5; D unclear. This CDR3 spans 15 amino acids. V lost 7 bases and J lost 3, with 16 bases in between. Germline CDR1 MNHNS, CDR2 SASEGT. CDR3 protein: CASIPRYTYNQPQHF. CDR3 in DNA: TGTGCCAGCATCCCAAGGTATACCTACAATCAGCCCCAGCATTTT.

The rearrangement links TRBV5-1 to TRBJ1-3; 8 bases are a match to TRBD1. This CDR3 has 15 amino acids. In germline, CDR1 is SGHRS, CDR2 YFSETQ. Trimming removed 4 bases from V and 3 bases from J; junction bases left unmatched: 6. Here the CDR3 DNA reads TGCGCCAGCAGCGTCCAGGGGGCGCTTGGAAACACCATATATTTT. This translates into CASSVQGALGNTIYF.

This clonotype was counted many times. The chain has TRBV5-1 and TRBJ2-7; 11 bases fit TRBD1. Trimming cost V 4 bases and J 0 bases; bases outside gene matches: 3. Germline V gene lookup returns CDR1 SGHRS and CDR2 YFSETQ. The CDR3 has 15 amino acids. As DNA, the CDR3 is TGCGCCAGCAGCGAGGGGACAGGGGGCTCCTACGAGCAGTACTTC. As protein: CASSEGTGGSYEQYF.

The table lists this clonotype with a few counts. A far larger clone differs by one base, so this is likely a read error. CDR3 nucleotide sequence: TGTGCCAGCAGTGAAACCGGGTTTCTTTGGGGAGGGGAGCAGTACTTC. Amino acids: CASSETGFLWGGEQYF. The chain combines TRBV6-2 or TRBV6-3 with TRBJ2-7; 7 bases match TRBD2. V lost 5 bases to trimming and J lost 7 bases; unmatched junction nucleotides: 17. Germline CDR1 reads MNHEY; CDR2 reads SVGEGT. This CDR3 comprises 16 residues.

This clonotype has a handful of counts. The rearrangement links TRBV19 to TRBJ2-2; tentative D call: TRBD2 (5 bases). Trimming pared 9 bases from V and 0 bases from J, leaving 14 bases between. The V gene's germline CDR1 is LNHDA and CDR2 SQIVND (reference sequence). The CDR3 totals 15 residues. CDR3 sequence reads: CASQPGLTNTGELFF. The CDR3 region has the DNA TGTGCCAGCCAACCAGGACTGACGAACACCGGGGAGCTGTTTTTT.

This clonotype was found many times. The CDR3: CSARDPARGNSPLHF. The CDR3 region has the DNA TGCAGTGCTAGAGATCCCGCCAGGGGTAATTCACCCCTCCACTTT. The chain combines TRBV20-1 with TRBJ1-6, with D perhaps TRBD1 (6 bases). Germline CDR1 reads DFQATT; CDR2 reads SNEGSKA (reference sequence). The germline V and J ends were trimmed by 0 bases and 6 bases, with 12 bases remaining between them. The CDR3 spans 15 residues.

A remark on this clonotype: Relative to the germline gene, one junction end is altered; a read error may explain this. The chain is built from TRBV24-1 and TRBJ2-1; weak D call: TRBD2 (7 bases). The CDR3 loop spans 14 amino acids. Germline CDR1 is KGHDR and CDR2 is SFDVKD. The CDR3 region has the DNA TGTGCCACCATAGGGGGGGTTGCCTACATTGAGCAGTTCTTC. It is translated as CATIGGVAYIEQFF.

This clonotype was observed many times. The CDR3: CASSFLDREAFF. The CDR3 nucleotides are TGTGCCAGCAGCTTTTTAGACCGAGAAGCTTTCTTT. The genes are TRBV7-8 and TRBJ1-1; no reliable D call. The V gene lost 3 bases and the J gene lost 8 bases, with 10 bases spanning the gap. The CDR3 is 12 residues long. Germline V gene sequence: CDR1 SGHVS, CDR2 FQNEAQ.